This T cell receptor beta chain was identified in a study of blood T cell repertoires in COVID-19. At the level of the study: The cDNA or gDNA used as material had been derived from T cells, B-cell-depleted T cells, or PBMCs.

Trimming took 2 bases from V and 1 from J, leaving 8 bases between them. CDR1 MDHEN and CDR2 SYDVKM come from the germline V gene. CDR3 length: 14 amino acids. Recruitment covered 25 or so US areas and drew participants whose ages spanned about 18 to 89 years. Cohort placement rested on clinical history that participants reported themselves. Individuals in the exposed group had encountered a COVID-19 case within 2 weeks preceding study entry. Generated by immunoSEQ multiplex PCR, the TCRdb table keeps only in-frame clones and is missing some. The profile shows some 340,000 clones, 85% to 95% of them singletons.

The sample taken for sequencing was PBMCs or T cells enriched from blood (not recorded which). The genes are TRBV28 and TRBJ1-1, with a possible D match to TRBD1 (5 bases). This TCR was recovered from a woman in her 30s who had been exposed to COVID-19. The CDR3 sequence is CASSLQGGNTEAFF. In DNA form, the CDR3 reads TGTGCCAGCAGTTTACAGGGAGGGAACACTGAAGCTTTCTTT.